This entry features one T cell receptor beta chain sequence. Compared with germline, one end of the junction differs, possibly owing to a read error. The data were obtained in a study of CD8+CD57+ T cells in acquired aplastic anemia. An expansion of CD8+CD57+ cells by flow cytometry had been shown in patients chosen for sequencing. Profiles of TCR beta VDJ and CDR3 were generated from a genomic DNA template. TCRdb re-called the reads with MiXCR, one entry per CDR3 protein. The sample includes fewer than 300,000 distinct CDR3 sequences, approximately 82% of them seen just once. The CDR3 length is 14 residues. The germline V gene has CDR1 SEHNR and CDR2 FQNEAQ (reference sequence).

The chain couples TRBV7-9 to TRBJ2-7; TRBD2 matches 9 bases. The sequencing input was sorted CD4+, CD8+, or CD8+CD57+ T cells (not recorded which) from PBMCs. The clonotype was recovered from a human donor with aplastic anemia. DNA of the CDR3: TGTGCCAGCAGCTTTGAAAGAAGCGGGAGGAGCGAGGAGTTC. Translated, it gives CASSFERSGRSEEF. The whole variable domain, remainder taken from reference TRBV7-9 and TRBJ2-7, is DTGVSQNPRHKITKRGQNVTFRCDPISEHNRLYWYRQTLGQGPEFLTYFQNEAQLEKSRLLSDRFSAERPKGSFSTLEIQRTEQGDSAMYLCASSFERSGRSEEFGPGTRLTVT.